One sample yielded the 13 T cell receptor beta chains listed below, sequenced in a study of cytomegalovirus exposure and HLA in healthy donors. PCR used 60 Vbeta primers and 13 Jbeta primers. Assay used: immunoSEQ multiplex PCR; TCRdb lists only in-frame clones, some missing. Seen here are fewer than 130,000 clones, nearly 80% observed once, and the top ten hold around 1.3%. Input material: PBMCs. These receptors were taken from a woman younger than 45 in good health and CMV-seronegative.

The rearrangement joins TRBV7-2 to TRBJ2-1, with 9 bases identical to TRBD2. The trim removed 5 bases at V and 4 bases at J, leaving 9 bases unmatched. CDR1 is SGHTA and CDR2 is FQGNSA in the germline V gene. This CDR3 is built from 16 residues. CDR3 sequence: CASSKLAGRAYNEQFF. The CDR3 DNA is TGTGCCAGCAGCAAGCTAGCGGGACGGGCATACAATGAGCAGTTCTTC.

The chain uses TRBV18 and TRBJ2-1; a possible D gene is TRBD1 (6 bases). The V gene lost 0 bases and the J gene lost 5 bases, with 11 bases spanning the gap. Looked up from germline, CDR1 is KGHSH and CDR2 is LQKENI. The CDR3 has 15 residues. In DNA, the CDR3 is TGTGCCAGCTCACCACCGGGGGCAGGTGACAATGAGCAGTTCTTC. Translating it yields CASSPPGAGDNEQFF. Full variable domain (rest looked up from reference TRBV18 and TRBJ2-1): NAGVMQNPRHLVRRRGQEARLRCSPMKGHSHVYWYRQLPEEGLKFMVYLQKENIIDESGMPKERFSAEFPKEGPSILRIQQVVRGDSAAYFCASSPPGAGDNEQFFGPGTRLTVL.

The chain combines TRBV30 with TRBJ2-7; the D is unclear. Germline V gives CDR1 GTSNPN, CDR2 SVGIG (reference sequence). The CDR3 is 13 amino acids. Trimming shortened V by 0 bases and J by 2 bases, and 8 bases separated the two germline ends. CDR3 region: CAWSVNRAYEQYF. CDR3 coding DNA: TGTGCCTGGAGTGTCAACAGAGCCTACGAGCAGTACTTC.

The chain links TRBV7-6 to TRBJ2-7; 13 bases map to TRBD2. The trim removed 5 bases at V and 3 bases at J, leaving 1 base unmatched. CDR3 length: 14 residues. Germline assignment: CDR1 SGHVS and CDR2 FNYEAQ. The CDR3 DNA is TGTGCCAGCAGCCGGACTAGCGGGAGCTACGAGCAGTACTTC. It is translated as CASSRTSGSYEQYF.

This chain connects TRBV13 to TRBJ2-5; 7 positions agree with TRBD1. The junction had 3 bases not matched to a gene; V was cut back by 4 bases and J by 1 base. The germline V gene encodes CDR1 PRHDT and CDR2 FYEKMQ (reference sequence). CDR3 length equals 14 residues. The CDR3: CASSYWDSQETQYF. CDR3 sequence (DNA): TGTGCCAGCAGCTACTGGGACAGCCAAGAGACCCAGTACTTC.

CDR3 DNA sequence: TGTGCCAGCAGCCAGGGACAGATAAACTATGGCTACACCTTC. Translation gives CASSQGQINYGYTF. The rearrangement uses TRBV28 and TRBJ1-2; 7 nucleotides line up with TRBD1. This CDR3 contains 14 residues. Per germline, CDR1 MDHEN and CDR2 SYDVKM. After removal of 6 bases from V and 2 bases from J, the junction contained 6 bases not matched to a gene.

This rearrangement joins TRBV19 to TRBJ2-4; 7 bases match TRBD2. J was trimmed by 3 bases and V by 9 bases; bases with no gene match: 11. Germline V lookup: CDR1 LNHDA, CDR2 SQIVND (reference sequence). CDR3 length equals 15 residues. This chain's CDR3 is CASAGLGEGKNIQYF. The CDR3 DNA reads TGTGCCAGCGCCGGTCTCGGGGAGGGCAAAAACATTCAGTACTTC. Full variable domain (rest looked up from reference TRBV19 and TRBJ2-4): DGGITQSPKYLFRKEGQNVTLSCEQNLNHDAMYWYRQDPGQGLRLIYYSQIVNDFQKGDIAEGYSVSREKKESFPLTVTSAQKNPTAFYLCASAGLGEGKNIQYFGAGTRLSVL.

V and J are TRBV30 and TRBJ2-5; TRBD2 might be the D (6 bases). The length of the CDR3 is 15 residues. Germline CDR1 GTSNPN, CDR2 SVGIG (reference sequence). V lost 2 bases to trimming and J lost 1 base, with 14 bases between them. The CDR3 region has the DNA TGTGCCTGGAGTCCACCCGCGGGGTTCCAAGAGACCCAGTACTTC. It is translated as CAWSPPAGFQETQYF.

The rearrangement uses TRBV29-1 and TRBJ2-7, with D perhaps TRBD2 (6 bases). CDR1 SQVTM and CDR2 ANQGSEA come from the germline V gene. This CDR3 contains 13 residues. Trimming removed 4 bases at V and 2 bases at J, with 12 bases between. The CDR3 region is CSVGGDSAYEQYF. CDR3 nucleotides: TGCAGCGTTGGCGGGGATAGCGCCTACGAGCAGTACTTC.

The chain couples TRBV19 to TRBJ1-4, with D perhaps TRBD1 (6 bases). The V end lost 5 bases, the J end lost 10 bases, and 17 bases lay between the germline ends. CDR1 is LNHDA and CDR2 is SQIVND in the germline V gene (reference sequence). The CDR3 runs 14 residues. CDR3 nucleotides: TGTGCCAGTAGTCCAGGGGAGTTTACCGGAAAACTGTTTTTT. Its translation: CASSPGEFTGKLFF.

This chain uses TRBV7-9 with TRBJ2-2; 8 nucleotides line up with TRBD1. J was trimmed by 6 bases and V by 1 base; bases with no gene match: 4. The germline V gene has CDR1 SEHNR and CDR2 FQNEAQ (reference sequence). The CDR3 spans 15 residues. The CDR3 nucleotides read TGTGCCAGCAGCTTAGACCAGGGGGCTTCCGGGGAGCTGTTTTTT. Translated: CASSLDQGASGELFF.

The chain carries TRBV9 and TRBJ2-2; tentatively, D is TRBD2 (6 bases). The CDR3 spans 15 residues. Germline V gives CDR1 SGDLS, CDR2 YYNGEE. The ends were cut back, 3 bases at V and 3 bases at J, with 12 bases in the middle. CDR3 loop: CASSARDSHTGELFF. Here the CDR3 DNA reads TGTGCCAGCAGCGCCCGGGACTCCCACACCGGGGAGCTGTTTTTT.

The chain uses TRBV7-9 and TRBJ2-7; TRBD1 matches at 7 bases. CDR3 length equals 15 residues. Trimming cost V 6 bases and J 5 bases; bases outside gene matches: 13. Germline V gene data show CDR1 as SEHNR and CDR2 as FQNEAQ (reference sequence). This chain's CDR3 is CASSQFRDSYNEQYF. CDR3 DNA: TGTGCCAGCAGTCAATTCCGGGACAGTTATAACGAGCAGTACTTC.